The rows below give T cell receptor beta chains drawn from one sample of a study of T cells in Graves' hyperthyroidism and ophthalmopathy. TCRdb processed the multiplex PCR reads anew with MiXCR; each CDR3 protein has one entry. The sample yields about 600,000 distinct CDR3 sequences, approximately 15% seen once. The sequenced sample was blood. The receptors shown here come from a woman aged 40 to 50 with Graves' ophthalmopathy. Both conserved end residues are part of each CDR3. D genes are given only for firm matches. Only some rows state a clone size, as once, few, many or a class for expanded clones.

V	size	D	J	CDR3	DNA
TRBV12-3/TRBV12-4	.	TRBD1	TRBJ2-3	CASSPSTGVTDTQYF	TGTGCCAGCAGTCCGTCGACAGGGGTAACAGATACGCAGTATTTT
TRBV5-5	.	.	TRBJ2-6	CASSLPELAKGVLTF	TGTGCCAGCAGCTTGCCAGAGCTAGCGAAGGGCGTCCTGACTTTC
TRBV6-2/TRBV6-3	few	.	TRBJ2-1	CASSFLSTGSWEQFF	TGTGCCAGCAGTTTCCTGTCGACAGGTTCTTGGGAGCAGTTCTTC
TRBV29-1	.	.	TRBJ1-4	CSVPAGAHNEKLFF	TGCAGCGTCCCTGCAGGGGCCCACAATGAAAAACTGTTTTTT
TRBV15	many	.	TRBJ1-1	CATSRGHSTLNTEAFF	TGTGCCACCAGCAGAGGTCACAGCACCCTGAACACTGAAGCTTTCTTT
TRBV15	.	TRBD1	TRBJ1-2	CATSRVVGGWYGYTF	TGTGCCACCAGCAGAGTTGTAGGGGGCTGGTATGGCTACACCTTC
TRBV9	.	.	TRBJ2-1	CASTRGPGDYNEQFF	TGTGCCAGCACCCGGGGGCCCGGAGATTACAATGAGCAGTTCTTC
TRBV10-3	many	.	TRBJ2-7	CAISPMKTPPGGEQYF	TGTGCCATCAGTCCAATGAAAACCCCACCGGGTGGGGAGCAGTACTTC
TRBV6-4	few	.	TRBJ2-1	CASSDWGGSGASEQFF	TGTGCCAGCAGTGACTGGGGAGGGTCGGGGGCGAGTGAGCAGTTCTTC
TRBV28	.	TRBD2	TRBJ2-1	CASSGTSGRTNNEQFF	TGTGCCAGCAGCGGGACTAGCGGGAGAACTAACAATGAGCAGTTCTTC
TRBV20-1	.	TRBD1	TRBJ2-1	CSPATGDTRNEQFF	TGCAGCCCCGCGACAGGGGATACTCGAAATGAGCAGTTCTTC
TRBV29-1	many	.	TRBJ1-1	CSVVGGTEAFF	TGCAGCGTTGTAGGGGGGACTGAAGCTTTCTTT
TRBV6-5	many	.	TRBJ2-5	CASSYPQAAGETYQETQYF	TGTGCCAGCAGTTACCCCCAGGCCGCGGGTGAAACGTACCAAGAGACCCAGTACTTC
TRBV6-1	.	TRBD1	TRBJ2-2	CASSPFDRGFNTGELFF	TGTGCCAGCAGTCCTTTCGACAGGGGCTTCAACACCGGGGAGCTGTTTTTT